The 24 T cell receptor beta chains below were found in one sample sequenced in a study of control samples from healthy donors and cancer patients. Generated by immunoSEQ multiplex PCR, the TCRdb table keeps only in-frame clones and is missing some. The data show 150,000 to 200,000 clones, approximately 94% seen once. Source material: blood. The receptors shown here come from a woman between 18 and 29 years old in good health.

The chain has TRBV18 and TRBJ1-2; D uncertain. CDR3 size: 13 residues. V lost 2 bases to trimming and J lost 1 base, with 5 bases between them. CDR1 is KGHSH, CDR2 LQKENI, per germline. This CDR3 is CASSPTDNYGYTF. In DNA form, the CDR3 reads TGTGCCAGCTCACCAACGGATAACTATGGCTACACCTTC. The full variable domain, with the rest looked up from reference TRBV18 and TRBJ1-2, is NAGVMQNPRHLVRRRGQEARLRCSPMKGHSHVYWYRQLPEEGLKFMVYLQKENIIDESGMPKERFSAEFPKEGPSILRIQQVVRGDSAAYFCASSPTDNYGYTFGSGTRLTVV.

CDR3 bases: TGTGCCAGCAGTTTATCGGGGACACCCCCCTATGGCTACACCTTC. It yields the protein CASSLSGTPPYGYTF. The chain uses TRBV28 and TRBJ1-2; tentative D call: TRBD1 (6 bases). The germline CDR1 and CDR2 sequences are MDHEN and SYDVKM. The CDR3 extends over 15 amino acids. V lost 1 base, J lost 4 bases, and 13 bases lay in between.

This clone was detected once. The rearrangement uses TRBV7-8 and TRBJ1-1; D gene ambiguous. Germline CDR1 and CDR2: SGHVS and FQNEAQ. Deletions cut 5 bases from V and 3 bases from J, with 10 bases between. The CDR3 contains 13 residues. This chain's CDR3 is CASSREGDTEAFF. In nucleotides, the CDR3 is TGTGCCAGCAGCCGCGAGGGTGACACTGAAGCTTTCTTT. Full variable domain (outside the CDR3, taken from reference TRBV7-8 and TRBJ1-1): GAGVSQSPRYKVAKRGQDVALRCDPISGHVSLFWYQQALGQGPEFLTYFQNEAQLDKSGLPSDRFFAERPEGSVSTLKIQRTQQEDSAVYLCASSREGDTEAFFGQGTRLTVV.

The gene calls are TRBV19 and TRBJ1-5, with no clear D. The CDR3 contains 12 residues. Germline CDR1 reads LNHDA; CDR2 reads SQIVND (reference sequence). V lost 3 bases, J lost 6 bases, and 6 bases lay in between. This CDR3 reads CASSIWGQPQHF. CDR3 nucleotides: TGTGCCAGTAGTATTTGGGGTCAGCCCCAGCATTTT.

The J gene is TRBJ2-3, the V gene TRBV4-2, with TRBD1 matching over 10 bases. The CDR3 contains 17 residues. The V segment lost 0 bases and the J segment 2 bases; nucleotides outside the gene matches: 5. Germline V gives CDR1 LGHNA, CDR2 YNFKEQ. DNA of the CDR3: TGTGCCAGCAGCCAAGAGTGGGGACAGGGGACCACAGATACGCAGTATTTT. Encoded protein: CASSQEWGQGTTDTQYF.

CDR3 bases: TGTGCCAGCAGCTTAGAGGGGGGTGCCAAAAACATTCAGTACTTC. This translates into CASSLEGGAKNIQYF. The V and J genes are TRBV7-2 and TRBJ2-4, with D perhaps assigned TRBD1 or TRBD2 (6 bases each). From germline, CDR1 is SGHTA and CDR2 FQGNSA. The CDR3 is 15 residues long. The V gene lost 1 base and the J gene lost 1 base, with 8 bases spanning the gap.

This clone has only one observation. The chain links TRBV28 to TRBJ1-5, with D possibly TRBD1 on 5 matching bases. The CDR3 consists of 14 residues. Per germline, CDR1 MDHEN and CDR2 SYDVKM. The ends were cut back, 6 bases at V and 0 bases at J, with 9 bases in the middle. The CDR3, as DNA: TGTGCCAGCAGACGACAGACTAGCAATCAGCCCCAGCATTTT. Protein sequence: CASRRQTSNQPQHF.

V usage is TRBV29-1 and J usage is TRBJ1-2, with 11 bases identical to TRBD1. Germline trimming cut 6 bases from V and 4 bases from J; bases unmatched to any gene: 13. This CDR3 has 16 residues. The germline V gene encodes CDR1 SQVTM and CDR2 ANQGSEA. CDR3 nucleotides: TGCAGCGTAGATCGGGACAGGGGGAGTCTCGGCTATGGCTACACCTTC. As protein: CSVDRDRGSLGYGYTF.

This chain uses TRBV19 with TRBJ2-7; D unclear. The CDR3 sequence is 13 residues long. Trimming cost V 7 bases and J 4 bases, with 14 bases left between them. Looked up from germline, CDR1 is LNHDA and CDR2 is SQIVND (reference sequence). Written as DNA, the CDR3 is TGTGCCAGTAAGCTACAGTTCTTGTACGAGCAGTACTTC. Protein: CASKLQFLYEQYF.

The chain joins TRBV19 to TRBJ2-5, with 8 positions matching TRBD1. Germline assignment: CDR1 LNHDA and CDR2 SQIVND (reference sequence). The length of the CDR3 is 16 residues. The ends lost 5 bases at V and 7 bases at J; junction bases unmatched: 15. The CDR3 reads CASSARAARGQVTQYF. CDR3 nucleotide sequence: TGTGCCAGTAGTGCTCGGGCCGCACGGGGACAGGTGACCCAGTACTTC.

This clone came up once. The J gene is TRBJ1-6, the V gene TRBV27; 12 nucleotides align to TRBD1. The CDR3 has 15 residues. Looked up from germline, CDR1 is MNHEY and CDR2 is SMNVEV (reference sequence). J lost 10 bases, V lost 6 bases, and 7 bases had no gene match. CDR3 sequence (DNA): TGTGCCAGCAGCCCGGGACAGGGGGCTGGATCACCCCTCCACTTT. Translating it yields CASSPGQGAGSPLHF.

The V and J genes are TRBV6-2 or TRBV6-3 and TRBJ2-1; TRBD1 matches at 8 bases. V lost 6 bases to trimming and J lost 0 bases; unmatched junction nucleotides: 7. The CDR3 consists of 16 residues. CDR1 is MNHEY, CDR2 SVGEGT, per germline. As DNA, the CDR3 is TGTGCCAGCAGCCGACAGGGGATTTTCTCCTACAATGAGCAGTTCTTC. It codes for CASSRQGIFSYNEQFF.

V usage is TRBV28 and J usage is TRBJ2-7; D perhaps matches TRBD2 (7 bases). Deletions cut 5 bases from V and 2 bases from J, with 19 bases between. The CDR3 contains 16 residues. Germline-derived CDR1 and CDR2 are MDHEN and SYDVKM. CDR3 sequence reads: CASSASMGGGPYEQYF. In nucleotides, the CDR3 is TGTGCCAGCAGTGCCTCGATGGGAGGGGGTCCCTACGAGCAGTACTTC.

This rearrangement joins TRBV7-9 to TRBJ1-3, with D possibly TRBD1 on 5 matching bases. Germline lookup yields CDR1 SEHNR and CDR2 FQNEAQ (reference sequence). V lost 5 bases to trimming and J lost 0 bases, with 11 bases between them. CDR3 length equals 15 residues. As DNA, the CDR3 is TGTGCCAGCAGCCACCTCAGGGACTCTGGAAACACCATATATTTT. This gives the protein CASSHLRDSGNTIYF.

This CDR3 is CASSTLNYGYTF. The CDR3 DNA reads TGTGCCAGCAGTACCCTAAACTATGGCTACACCTTC. The V call is TRBV27, the J call TRBJ1-2; D not resolved. Deletions cut 5 bases from V and 2 bases from J, with 6 bases between. The germline gives CDR1 MNHEY, CDR2 SMNVEV (reference sequence). The CDR3 has 12 residues.

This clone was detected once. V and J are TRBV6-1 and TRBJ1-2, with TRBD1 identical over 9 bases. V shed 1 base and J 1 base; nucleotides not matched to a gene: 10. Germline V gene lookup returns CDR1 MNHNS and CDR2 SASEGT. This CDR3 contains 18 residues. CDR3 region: CASSEDPLGTGRNYGYTF. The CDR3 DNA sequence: TGTGCCAGCAGTGAAGACCCTCTCGGGACAGGGCGTAACTATGGCTACACCTTC.

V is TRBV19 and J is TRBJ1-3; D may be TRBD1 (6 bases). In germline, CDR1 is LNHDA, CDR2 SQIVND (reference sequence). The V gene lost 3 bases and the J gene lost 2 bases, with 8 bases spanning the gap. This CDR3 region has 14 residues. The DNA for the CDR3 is TGTGCCAGTAGTATCGGGACAACTGGAAACACCATATATTTT. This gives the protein CASSIGTTGNTIYF.

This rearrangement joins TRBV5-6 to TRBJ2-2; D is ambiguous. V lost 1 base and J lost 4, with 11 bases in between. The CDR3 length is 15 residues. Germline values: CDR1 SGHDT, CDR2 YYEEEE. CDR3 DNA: TGTGCCAGCAGCTTGTACCCCTCGGGCACCGGGGAGCTGTTTTTT. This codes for CASSLYPSGTGELFF.

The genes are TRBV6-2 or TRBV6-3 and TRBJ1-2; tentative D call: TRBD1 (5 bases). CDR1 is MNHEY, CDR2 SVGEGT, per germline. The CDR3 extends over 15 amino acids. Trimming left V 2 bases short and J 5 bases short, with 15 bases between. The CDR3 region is CASSYDQWQGYGYTF. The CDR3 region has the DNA TGTGCCAGCAGTTACGATCAGTGGCAGGGATATGGCTACACCTTC.

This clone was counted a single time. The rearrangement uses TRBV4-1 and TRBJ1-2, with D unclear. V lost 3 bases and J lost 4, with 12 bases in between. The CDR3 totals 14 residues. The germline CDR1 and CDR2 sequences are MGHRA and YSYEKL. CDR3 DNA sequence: TGCGCCAGCAGCCACCCAGTCCGGGGCTATGGCTACACCTTC. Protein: CASSHPVRGYGYTF.

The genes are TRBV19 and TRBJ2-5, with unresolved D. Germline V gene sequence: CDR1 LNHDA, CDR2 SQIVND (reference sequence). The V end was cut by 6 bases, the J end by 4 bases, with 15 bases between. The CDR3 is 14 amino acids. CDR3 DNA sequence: TGTGCCAGTAGGGCGACGCTTCGGAGAGAGACCCAGTACTTC. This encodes CASRATLRRETQYF.

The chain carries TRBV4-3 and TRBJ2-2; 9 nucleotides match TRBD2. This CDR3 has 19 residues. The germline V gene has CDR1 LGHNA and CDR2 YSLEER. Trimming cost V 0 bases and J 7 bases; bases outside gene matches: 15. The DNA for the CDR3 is TGCGCCAGCAGCCAAGAAGGGCGAGCTAGCGGGATGTATGTCGGGGAGCTGTTTTTT. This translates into CASSQEGRASGMYVGELFF.

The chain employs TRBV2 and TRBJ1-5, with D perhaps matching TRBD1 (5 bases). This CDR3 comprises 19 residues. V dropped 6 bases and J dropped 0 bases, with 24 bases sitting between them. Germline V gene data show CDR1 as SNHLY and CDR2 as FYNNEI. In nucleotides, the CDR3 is TGTGCCAGCAGCGGGGCGAGGGCGCTTCGACCCCTTAGCAATCAGCCCCAGCATTTT. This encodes CASSGARALRPLSNQPQHF.

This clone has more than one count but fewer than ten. The CDR3 DNA reads as TGTGCCAGCTCCCCCGGAGAAGGGAGGGCGAACACCGGGGAGCTGTTTTTT. Protein: CASSPGEGRANTGELFF. This chain uses TRBV18 with TRBJ2-2, with 7 bases identical to TRBD2. The CDR3 loop spans 17 amino acids. V lost 6 bases to trimming and J lost 0 bases; unmatched junction nucleotides: 10. Per germline, CDR1 KGHSH and CDR2 LQKENI.